The rows below give T cell receptor beta chains drawn from one sample of a study of CD8+CD57+ T cells in acquired aplastic anemia. TCRdb fed the reads into MiXCR, producing one record per CDR3 protein. The sample consists of approximately 300,000 distinct CDR3 sequences, roughly 59% of them appearing once. Sequencing was carried out using sorted CD4+, CD8+, or CD8+CD57+ T cells (not recorded which) from PBMCs. The receptors come from a human donor with aplastic anemia. CDR3s leave out the opening cysteine and the closing phenylalanine or tryptophan. Fields, in order: J gene, V gene, D gene, CDR3 protein. A D gene is named only where the DNA matches it firmly.

j_gene: TRBJ2-7
v_gene: TRBV7-9
d_gene: TRBD1
CDR3aa: ASSLTGKGEQY

j_gene: TRBJ2-1
v_gene: TRBV20-1
d_gene: -
CDR3aa: SARENNEQF

j_gene: TRBJ2-6
v_gene: TRBV7-9
d_gene: TRBD1
CDR3aa: ASSLRRGQGTSGANVLT

j_gene: TRBJ2-5
v_gene: TRBV7-3
d_gene: -
CDR3aa: ASSRGGTGRETQY

j_gene: TRBJ2-7
v_gene: TRBV20-1
d_gene: TRBD1
CDR3aa: SARDGTGDTEQY

j_gene: TRBJ2-2
v_gene: TRBV2
d_gene: TRBD2
CDR3aa: ASSATSRYTGELF

j_gene: TRBJ2-3
v_gene: TRBV12-3/TRBV12-4
d_gene: TRBD2
CDR3aa: ASRTSGGANPY

j_gene: TRBJ2-3
v_gene: TRBV5-8
d_gene: -
CDR3aa: ASSGGLTYTDTQY

j_gene: TRBJ2-1
v_gene: TRBV5-4
d_gene: -
CDR3aa: ASSPGSSPYNEQF

j_gene: TRBJ1-2
v_gene: TRBV4-2
d_gene: -
CDR3aa: ASSQEREAYGYT

j_gene: TRBJ2-3
v_gene: TRBV24-1
d_gene: TRBD2
CDR3aa: ATRAGLSTDTQY

j_gene: TRBJ2-5
v_gene: TRBV10-3
d_gene: TRBD1
CDR3aa: AISQGDETQY

j_gene: TRBJ2-2
v_gene: TRBV7-3
d_gene: TRBD2
CDR3aa: ASSLSREVF

j_gene: TRBJ2-7
v_gene: TRBV15
d_gene: -
CDR3aa: ATSRYLPHGGTPYEQY

j_gene: TRBJ1-6
v_gene: TRBV5-4
d_gene: TRBD1
CDR3aa: ASSLRQGFTSPLY

j_gene: TRBJ2-5
v_gene: TRBV30
d_gene: TRBD2
CDR3aa: AWSAGTSRETQY

j_gene: TRBJ2-1
v_gene: TRBV7-6
d_gene: TRBD2
CDR3aa: ASSFSQRGGRDEQF

j_gene: TRBJ1-1
v_gene: TRBV7-7
d_gene: -
CDR3aa: ASSPEAVGTEAF

j_gene: TRBJ1-5
v_gene: TRBV10-3
d_gene: TRBD1
CDR3aa: ASSWTGEYQPQH

j_gene: TRBJ2-7
v_gene: TRBV11-2
d_gene: TRBD1
CDR3aa: ASSLDRGPYEQY

j_gene: TRBJ2-1
v_gene: TRBV25-1
d_gene: -
CDR3aa: ASSLVQGLHNEQF

j_gene: TRBJ2-7
v_gene: TRBV5-8
d_gene: TRBD1
CDR3aa: ASSRQGAWGYEQY

j_gene: TRBJ2-7
v_gene: TRBV6-1
d_gene: -
CDR3aa: ASRTAAYSYEQY

j_gene: TRBJ2-4
v_gene: TRBV2
d_gene: -
CDR3aa: ASSELGTKNIQY

j_gene: TRBJ2-7
v_gene: TRBV19
d_gene: TRBD2
CDR3aa: ASRRTSGYDTYEQY

j_gene: TRBJ2-3
v_gene: TRBV5-1
d_gene: -
CDR3aa: ASSSLDTGRDTHY

j_gene: TRBJ2-2
v_gene: TRBV29-1
d_gene: TRBD1
CDR3aa: SVDSQGTGELF

j_gene: TRBJ2-1
v_gene: TRBV29-1
d_gene: -
CDR3aa: SVEGDDEQF

j_gene: TRBJ1-5
v_gene: TRBV2
d_gene: TRBD1
CDR3aa: ASSLAQGESQPQH

j_gene: TRBJ1-2
v_gene: TRBV19
d_gene: -
CDR3aa: ASSIRPTVQNGYT

j_gene: TRBJ2-7
v_gene: TRBV25-1
d_gene: TRBD1
CDR3aa: ASSPGNRGSYEQY

j_gene: TRBJ1-5
v_gene: TRBV12-5
d_gene: -
CDR3aa: ASGLISNQPQH

j_gene: TRBJ1-6
v_gene: TRBV2
d_gene: -
CDR3aa: ASSEGGGNSPLH

j_gene: TRBJ1-2
v_gene: TRBV4-2
d_gene: -
CDR3aa: ASSQDRDINYGYT

j_gene: TRBJ2-1
v_gene: TRBV2
d_gene: -
CDR3aa: ASKGSYNEQF

j_gene: TRBJ2-5
v_gene: TRBV24-1
d_gene: -
CDR3aa: ATSDQYRDLGETQY